The text below deals with one TCR beta chain. Its antigen is unidentified. Trimming removed 7 bases from V and 5 bases from J, with 14 bases in between. Germline loops: CDR1 KGHDR, CDR2 SFDVKD. CDR3 size: 14 residues. Using RNA transcripts, the TCR beta CDR3 regions were amplified. First-round RT-PCR with HTBI primers preceded a second-round multiplex PCR. In TCRdb, the multiplex PCR reads were re-called with MiXCR into one record per CDR3 protein. The sample includes roughly 700,000 distinct CDR3 sequences, approximately 40% seen only once; the top ten take about 40%. These data belong to a study of Graves' ophthalmopathy and Graves' hyperthyroidism. General study points: A model of 13 signatures distinguished ophthalmopathy from stable hyperthyroidism at about 86% sensitivity and approximately 81% specificity.

In donors with ophthalmopathy, activity was moderate-to-severe, with CAS ≥3, NOSPECS ≥4 and duration under 3 months. Exclusion applied to patients with other autoimmune diseases, uncontrolled infections, pregnancy or lactation. Around 10 ml of fresh blood yielded the PBMCs by density gradient. This receptor was identified in an adult man with Graves' ophthalmopathy. The genes are TRBV24-1 and TRBJ1-5; D not resolved. Sequenced: peripheral blood. In DNA form, the CDR3 reads TGTGCCACCAGCTCACCAGGAGGGCATCAGCCCCAGCATTTT. It is translated as CATSSPGGHQPQHF.